The next 3 T cell receptor beta chains were all read from a single sample in a study of graft-versus-host responses after intestinal transplantation. Data came from immunoSEQ multiplex PCR; TCRdb stores just in-frame clones and leaves some out. Here the sample spans roughly 80,000 clones, about 90% being singletons. The specimen was PBMCs, collected 98 days after intestinal transplantation. The receptors derive from a human patient who received an intestinal transplant, so some T cells may come from the graft donor.

The CDR3 is CASSARLGERDTQYF. DNA of the CDR3: TGTGCCAGCAGCGCACGACTAGGGGAAAGAGATACGCAGTATTTT. The V and J genes are TRBV7-2 and TRBJ2-3, with a tentative D call TRBD2 (6 bases). CDR3 length: 15 residues. V was cut by 5 bases and J by 5 bases, with 17 bases left in between. Per germline, CDR1 SGHTA and CDR2 FQGNSA. The whole variable domain, filled in from reference TRBV7-2 and TRBJ2-3, reads GAGVSQSPSNKVTEKGKDVELRCDPISGHTALYWYRQSLGQGLEFLIYFQGNSAPDKSGLPSDRFSAERTGGSVSTLTIQRTQQEDSAVYLCASSARLGERDTQYFGPGTRLTVL.

The V call is TRBV7-2, the J call TRBJ2-3; possible D gene TRBD2, 7 bases. The length of the CDR3 is 15 residues. Trimming pared 5 bases from V and 0 bases from J, leaving 12 bases between. The germline V gene has CDR1 SGHTA and CDR2 FQGNSA. The CDR3 DNA sequence: TGTGCCAGCAGCCCACGGGGGGCCAGCACAGATACGCAGTATTTT. This encodes CASSPRGASTDTQYF. Drawing the rest from reference TRBV7-2 and TRBJ2-3, the complete variable domain is GAGVSQSPSNKVTEKGKDVELRCDPISGHTALYWYRQSLGQGLEFLIYFQGNSAPDKSGLPSDRFSAERTGGSVSTLTIQRTQQEDSAVYLCASSPRGASTDTQYFGPGTRLTVL.

The V gene is TRBV5-6, the J gene TRBJ2-7, with a weak D call TRBD2 (6 bases). V shed 0 bases and J shed 0 bases, with 13 bases lying between them. The germline V gene has CDR1 SGHDT and CDR2 YYEEEE. The CDR3 consists of 16 residues. The CDR3 nucleotides are TGTGCCAGCAGCTTGGATGGGGGGATTAGCTCCTACGAGCAGTACTTC. Its protein is CASSLDGGISSYEQYF.